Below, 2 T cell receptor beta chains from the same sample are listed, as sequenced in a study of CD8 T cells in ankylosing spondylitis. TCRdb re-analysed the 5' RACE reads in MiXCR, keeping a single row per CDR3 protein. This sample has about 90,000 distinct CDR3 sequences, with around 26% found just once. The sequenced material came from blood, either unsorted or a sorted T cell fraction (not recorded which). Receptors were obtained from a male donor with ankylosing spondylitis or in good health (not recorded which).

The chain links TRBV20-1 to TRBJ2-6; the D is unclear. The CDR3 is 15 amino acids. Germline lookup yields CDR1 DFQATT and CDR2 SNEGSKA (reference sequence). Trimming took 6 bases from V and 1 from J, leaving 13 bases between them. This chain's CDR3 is CSARRMSSGANVLTF. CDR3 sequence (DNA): TGCAGTGCCCGTCGTATGAGTTCTGGGGCCAACGTCCTGACTTTC.

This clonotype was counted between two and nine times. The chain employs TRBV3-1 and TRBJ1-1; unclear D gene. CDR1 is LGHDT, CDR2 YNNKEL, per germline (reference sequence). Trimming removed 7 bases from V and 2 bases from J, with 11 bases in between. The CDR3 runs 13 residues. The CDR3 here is CASTQKGNTEAFF. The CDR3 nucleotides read TGTGCCAGCACGCAGAAAGGAAACACTGAAGCTTTCTTT.